The 12 T cell receptor delta chains presented below share a single source sample, sequenced in a study of gamma-delta chains in newborns, infants, children. TCRdb applied CATT to the reads for clone calling. This repertoire shows about 3,000 delta-chain clones, less than 11% found once; its top ten account for approximately 9.9%. Sequenced: blood. All receptors derive from a child who was a newborn, infant or young child, either healthy, febrile or measles-vaccinated (not recorded which).

The chain uses TRDV2 and TRDJ3; 11 bases line up with TRDD3. The CDR3 is 18 amino acids. The trim removed 3 bases at V and 2 bases at J, leaving 5 bases unmatched. The germline V gene has CDR1 GEAIGNYY and CDR2 EKD. The DNA for the CDR3 is TGTGCCTGTGACCCTGTACTGGGGGATACCTGGGACACCCGACAGATGTTTTTC. This encodes CACDPVLGDTWDTRQMFF.

By frequency in the sample, this clone is medium-sized. This rearrangement joins TRDV2 to TRDJ3; 11 nucleotides line up with TRDD3. The germline gives CDR1 GEAIGNYY, CDR2 EKD. CDR3 size: 20 residues. The ends lost 3 bases at V and 0 bases at J; junction bases unmatched: 9. CDR3 in amino acids: CACDVLGDIPRSWDTRQMFF. DNA of the CDR3: TGTGCCTGTGACGTACTGGGGGATATACCCCGCTCCTGGGACACCCGACAGATGTTTTTC.

This clone is deemed medium-sized (0.01 to 0.1%). This rearrangement joins TRDV2 to TRDJ2; the D is unclear. The CDR3 has 14 residues. Germline values: CDR1 GEAIGNYY, CDR2 EKD. Trimming left V 1 base short and J 4 bases short, with 9 bases between. The CDR3 DNA follows: TGTGCCTGTGACACGATAGGAGGGACAGCACAACTCTTCTTT. It is translated as CACDTIGGTAQLFF.

Turning to this clone: With a much larger clone just one base away, this may be a read error. This CDR3 is also generated by other DNA sequences in the sample. The chain recombines TRDV2 with TRDJ3; TRDD3 aligns across 12 bases. Germline-derived CDR1 and CDR2 are GEAIGNYY and EKD. The CDR3 covers 20 residues. CDR3 sequence reads: CACDTGWGIRGTWDTRQMFF. The DNA for the CDR3 is TGCGCCTGTGACACCGGCTGGGGGATACGCGGGACCTGGGACACCCGACAGATGTTTTTC.

Points on this clone: Being one base from a much bigger clone, this may be a read error. No V gene was called, though TRDJ3 was called as the J gene; TRDD3 is taken as the D call from the table, unchecked against the DNA. The CDR3 loop spans 20 amino acids. The CDR3 DNA reads as TGTGCCTGTGACACCGGTACTGGGGTCCCCAGCTCCTGGGGCACCCGACAGATGTTTTTC. It translates to CACDTGTGVPSSWGTRQMFF.

This clone is labeled medium-sized. The chain combines TRDV2 with TRDJ3, with D possibly TRDD3 on 6 matching bases. V gave up 0 bases and J gave up 2 bases, with 10 bases separating them. The CDR3 spans 17 residues. Per the germline V gene, CDR1 is GEAIGNYY and CDR2 is EKD. The CDR3 nucleotides read TGTGCCTGTGACACCGTGGGGATCCCCTGGGACACCCGACAGATGTTTTTC. Protein: CACDTVGIPWDTRQMFF.

By proportion, this clone is large. The identical CDR3 is also encoded by other nucleotide sequences in the sample. The chain couples TRDV2 to TRDJ3; 11 nucleotides align to TRDD3. Germline lookup yields CDR1 GEAIGNYY and CDR2 EKD. This CDR3 has 18 amino acids. The trim removed 1 base at V and 2 bases at J, leaving 3 bases unmatched. The CDR3 is CACDTGGYAPWDTRQMFF. CDR3 coding DNA: TGTGCCTGTGACACTGGGGGATACGCGCCCTGGGACACCCGACAGATGTTTTTC.

This clone was picked up a small number of times. A far larger clone is off by one base, so a read error is likely. This chain links TRDV2 with TRDJ3; D remains ambiguous. The germline CDR1 and CDR2 sequences are GEAIGNYY and EKD. The length of the CDR3 is 19 residues. The V end lost 2 bases, the J end lost 0 bases, and 16 bases lay between the germline ends. The CDR3 loop is CACDNAVGRHSWDTRQMFF. The CDR3 coding sequence is TGTGCCTGTGACAATGCTGTGGGACGCCACTCCTGGGACACCCGACAGATGTTTTTC.

This clone was seen more than once but under ten times. TCRdb's listed protein matches a much larger clone and diverges from this DNA's translation at residue 8, likely through a read error; the protein shown comes from the DNA. This chain connects TRDV2 to TRDJ1, with TRDD3 matching over 11 bases. Trimming at V came to 5 bases and at J to 3 bases, leaving 1 base not matched to a gene. Germline CDR1 GEAIGNYY, CDR2 EKD. CDR3 length: 13 residues. The chain's CDR3 is CACVGGYADKLIF. In DNA form, the CDR3 reads TGTGCCTGTGTTGGGGGATACGCCGATAAACTCATCTTT.

The DNA for the CDR3 is TGTGCCTGTGACACCGGATTTGGGGGAACCAGCTCCTGGGACACCCGACAGATGTTTTTC. Its protein is CACDTGFGGTSSWDTRQMFF. This sequence joins TRDV2 and TRDJ3; 7 bases fit TRDD3. The J gene is absent in TCRdb and was assigned here via DNA matching to germline. The CDR3 runs to 20 residues. J was trimmed by 0 bases and V by 0 bases; bases with no gene match: 10. Germline lookup yields CDR1 GEAIGNYY and CDR2 EKD.

About this clone itself: For this DNA, TCRdb reports the protein of a much larger clone, which diverges at residue 14, most likely from a read error; the protein presented here is translated directly from the DNA. The rearrangement uses TRDV2 and TRDJ3; tentatively, D is TRDD3 (5 bases). This CDR3 region has 16 residues. CDR1 and CDR2 (germline): GEAIGNYY, EKD. CDR3 region: CACDTASSWDTRQRFF. CDR3 nucleotides: TGTGCCTGTGACACAGCGAGCTCCTGGGACACCCGACAGAGGTTTTTC.

This clone appeared a few times. Possible read error: a much larger clone is one base away. Within the sample, other DNA sequences also encode this same CDR3. This rearrangement joins TRDV1 to TRDJ1; 9 positions match TRDD3. CDR1 is TSWWSYY and CDR2 is QGS in the germline V gene. This CDR3 has 15 residues. CDR3 nucleotide sequence: TGTGCTCTTGGGCCATACTGGGGGAACACCGATAAACTCATTTTT. Residues: CALGPYWGNTDKLIF.